The 20 T cell receptor beta chains presented below share a single source sample, sequenced in a study of shared clonotypes between healthy human individuals. The assay was immunoSEQ multiplex PCR, and TCRdb's table has in-frame clones only and misses some. The data hold 550,000 to 750,000 clones, with roughly 94% observed a single time. CD45RO-negative cells were positively selected for CCR7, leaving out terminally differentiated effector memory CD45RA+ cells. Sample: naive CD8+ T cells sorted from blood. The receptors were gathered from a man under 40 in good health.

The chain employs TRBV11-2 and TRBJ1-2; D gene uncertain. This CDR3 contains 15 residues. Germline CDR1 reads SGHAT; CDR2 reads FQNNGV. The V and J ends lost 5 bases and 0 bases respectively, with 13 bases between them. The CDR3 sequence: CASSPSGGSNYGYTF. The CDR3 DNA follows: TGTGCCAGCAGCCCTTCTGGAGGGTCTAACTATGGCTACACCTTC.

The chain links TRBV18 to TRBJ2-4; 7 nucleotides line up with TRBD2. The V gene's germline CDR1 is KGHSH and CDR2 LQKENI. V shed 6 bases and J 3 bases; nucleotides not matched to a gene: 17. The CDR3 has 18 residues. CDR3 DNA: TGTGCCAGCTCGCCCCAGAGCCTGCGGGAGCGATACAAAAACATTCAGTACTTC. This gives the protein CASSPQSLRERYKNIQYF. Combining the CDR3 with reference TRBV18 and TRBJ2-4 gives the whole variable domain NAGVMQNPRHLVRRRGQEARLRCSPMKGHSHVYWYRQLPEEGLKFMVYLQKENIIDESGMPKERFSAEFPKEGPSILRIQQVVRGDSAAYFCASSPQSLRERYKNIQYFGAGTRLSVL.

The chain is built from TRBV27 and TRBJ2-5; D ambiguous. The CDR3 has 14 residues. The V gene lost 4 bases and the J gene lost 5 bases, with 14 bases spanning the gap. CDR1 MNHEY and CDR2 SMNVEV come from the germline V gene (reference sequence). CDR3 in amino acids: CASSWLARDETQYF. CDR3 DNA: TGTGCCAGCAGTTGGCTTGCCCGCGACGAGACCCAGTACTTC.

V usage is TRBV27 and J usage is TRBJ2-4, with 7 bases aligning to TRBD1. This CDR3 region has 16 residues. V shed 5 bases, J shed 6 bases, and the junction held 13 bases outside the gene matches. Germline CDR1 MNHEY, CDR2 SMNVEV (reference sequence). Here the CDR3 DNA reads TGTGCCAGCAGTCCTTACCGGGACAGACGATTAAACATTCAGTACTTC. It translates to CASSPYRDRRLNIQYF.

This clone was detected ten times or more. V gene TRBV4-3 combines with J gene TRBJ2-1, with D perhaps TRBD1 or TRBD2 (5 bases each). The V end was cut by 0 bases, the J end by 4 bases, with 16 bases between. The CDR3 is 17 residues long. Looked up from germline, CDR1 is LGHNA and CDR2 is YSLEER. DNA of the CDR3: TGCGCCAGCAGCCAAGATTTGAGGGGAGTGTGGTACAATGAGCAGTTCTTC. The encoded protein is CASSQDLRGVWYNEQFF.

The chain has TRBV29-1 and TRBJ2-1; D unresolved. CDR3 length equals 19 residues. Germline V gene lookup returns CDR1 SQVTM and CDR2 ANQGSEA. V lost 2 bases to trimming and J lost 0 bases, with 23 bases between them. CDR3 loop: CSVESSVGYQPRSYNEQFF. In nucleotides, the CDR3 is TGCAGCGTTGAATCCTCCGTTGGATATCAACCACGCTCCTACAATGAGCAGTTCTTC.

This chain's CDR3 is CATSRDNYENEQFF. CDR3 DNA: TGTGCCACCAGCAGAGATAATTATGAAAATGAGCAGTTCTTC. The chain couples TRBV15 to TRBJ2-1; no definite D call. The CDR3 spans 14 residues. From germline, CDR1 is LNHNV and CDR2 YYDKDF (reference sequence). The V and J ends lost 0 bases and 7 bases respectively, with 10 bases between them.

CDR3 region: CASSPEGWDQPQHF. The CDR3 DNA reads TGTGCCAGCAGCCCAGAGGGTTGGGATCAGCCCCAGCATTTT. This chain links TRBV7-9 with TRBJ1-5; D unresolved. Germline CDR1 is SEHNR and CDR2 is FQNEAQ (reference sequence). Between the trimmed V and J ends, which lost 5 bases and 5 bases, there was a span of 13 bases. This CDR3 contains 14 residues.

This sequence joins TRBV7-9 and TRBJ1-2; a possible D gene is TRBD1 (6 bases). The CDR3 is 14 residues long. Per germline, CDR1 SEHNR and CDR2 FQNEAQ (reference sequence). V lost 0 bases, J lost 8 bases, and 13 bases lay in between. The CDR3 DNA is TGTGCCAGCAGCTTAGCTGGGGGCACGGGAGGCTACACCTTC. Residues: CASSLAGGTGGYTF.

The chain uses TRBV19 and TRBJ1-5; D unresolved. This CDR3 is built from 17 residues. Trimming shortened V by 3 bases and J by 0 bases, and 15 bases separated the two germline ends. Germline V gene lookup returns CDR1 LNHDA and CDR2 SQIVND (reference sequence). The CDR3 spells CASSMIDGAYSNQPQHF. CDR3 bases: TGTGCCAGTAGTATGATCGACGGCGCTTATAGCAATCAGCCCCAGCATTTT.

This rearrangement joins TRBV5-1 to TRBJ2-7; no firm D call. CDR3 size: 11 residues. Germline V gene sequence: CDR1 SGHRS, CDR2 YFSETQ. Trimming took off 4 bases at V and 3 bases at J, with 5 bases between the two ends. The CDR3 coding sequence is TGCGCCAGCAGCCACGGCTACGAGCAGTACTTC. Translating it yields CASSHGYEQYF.

This clone appeared a single time. Other DNA sequences in this sample translate to the same CDR3. This chain links TRBV7-9 with TRBJ2-7, with no clear D. The germline V gene has CDR1 SEHNR and CDR2 FQNEAQ (reference sequence). Trimming took 1 base from V and 4 from J, leaving 8 bases between them. The CDR3 is made up of 13 amino acids. The CDR3 sequence: CASSLGPSYEQYF. CDR3 in DNA: TGTGCCAGCAGCTTAGGCCCCTCATACGAGCAGTACTTC.

V usage is TRBV6-1 and J usage is TRBJ1-5, with D tentatively TRBD1 (5 bases). Germline loops: CDR1 MNHNS, CDR2 SASEGT. CDR3 length equals 14 residues. Deletions cut 6 bases from V and 7 bases from J, with 16 bases between. CDR3 sequence reads: CASSGLSGLQPQHF. CDR3 nucleotides: TGTGCCAGCAGCGGGCTTTCGGGACTCCAGCCCCAGCATTTT.

The sample holds one count of this clone. CDR3: CASSAGLPADTQYF. For the CDR3, the DNA is TGTGCCAGCAGCGCGGGCCTCCCGGCAGATACGCAGTATTTT. The chain has TRBV9 and TRBJ2-3; D is undetermined. The CDR3 is 14 residues long. V lost 3 bases and J lost 4, with 12 bases in between. Germline values: CDR1 SGDLS, CDR2 YYNGEE.

The chain has TRBV5-1 and TRBJ1-2, with D hard to call. The CDR3 loop spans 14 amino acids. Germline V CDR1 and CDR2: SGHRS, YFSETQ. V lost 0 bases and J 5 bases, leaving 11 bases between the germline ends. CDR3 amino acids: CASSLADAGYGYTF. The CDR3 DNA reads TGCGCCAGCAGCTTGGCAGATGCCGGTTATGGCTACACCTTC.

J is TRBJ2-1 and V is TRBV11-3; 7 bases fit TRBD2. This CDR3 comprises 14 residues. Germline trimming cut 1 base from V and 7 bases from J; bases unmatched to any gene: 4. In germline, CDR1 is SGHNT, CDR2 YENEEA. CDR3 amino acids: CASSLAGGENEQFF. For the CDR3, the DNA is TGTGCCAGCAGCTTAGCGGGAGGAGAGAATGAGCAGTTCTTC.

The chain combines TRBV4-1 with TRBJ2-1; tentative D call: TRBD2 (6 bases). Looked up from germline, CDR1 is MGHRA and CDR2 is YSYEKL. The CDR3 has 14 residues. V lost 0 bases to trimming and J lost 10 bases, with 13 bases between them. The CDR3 DNA reads as TGCGCCAGCAGCCAAGATCTCGGGGGTCGAGAGCAGTTCTTC. It encodes CASSQDLGGREQFF.

As regards this clone: At one of its ends the junction is not consistent with the germline gene, which may arise from a read error. This rearrangement joins TRBV14 to TRBJ2-7; 9 positions match TRBD1. Per the germline V gene, CDR1 is SGHDN and CDR2 is FVKESK. This CDR3 is 15 amino acids long. The CDR3 DNA is TGTGCCAGCAGGTCGGGACAGGGTAACTCCCACGAGCAGTACTTC. It yields the protein CASRSGQGNSHEQYF.

V usage is TRBV9 and J usage is TRBJ1-1, with 7 bases identical to TRBD1. The CDR3 extends over 15 amino acids. Trimming cost V 4 bases and J 6 bases; bases outside gene matches: 12. Germline V lookup: CDR1 SGDLS, CDR2 YYNGEE. CDR3 nucleotides: TGTGCCAGCAGCATCTACGACAGGGAGGGCGCTGAAGCTTTCTTT. The encoded protein is CASSIYDREGAEAFF.

The chain recombines TRBV5-1 with TRBJ2-1; tentatively, D is TRBD1 (5 bases). Germline lookup yields CDR1 SGHRS and CDR2 YFSETQ. The CDR3 runs to 14 residues. The V and J ends lost 6 bases and 8 bases respectively, with 18 bases between them. CDR3 amino acids: CASNVRGATDEQFF. DNA for the CDR3: TGCGCCAGCAACGTACGTGGGGCTACGGATGAGCAGTTCTTC.